The clone carrying this TCR beta chain was counted between two and nine times. What it recognizes is unknown. These data originate in a study of response to subunit inactivated influenza vaccine. Between the trimmed V and J ends, which lost 5 bases and 5 bases, there was a span of 18 bases. Germline values: CDR1 LNHDA, CDR2 SQIVND (reference sequence). The CDR3 runs to 15 residues. Regarding the study as a whole: The study's authors posited that every seasonal influenza vaccination enlists few new T cells.

TCRdb processed the RT-PCR reads anew with MiXCR; each CDR3 protein has one entry. This sample carries about 240,000 distinct CDR3 sequences, approximately 12% of them seen once, and the ten largest clones take 7.8%. The receptor comes from a man aged 50 to 59 who received an inactivated influenza vaccine. Sequences were derived from non-naive T cells sorted from PBMCs, sampled 14 to 15 days before vaccination. The chain is built from TRBV19 and TRBJ2-5; D perhaps matches TRBD1 (5 bases). The CDR3 here is CASSPYRQSLETQYF. The CDR3, as DNA: TGTGCCAGTAGTCCTTATCGACAGTCCCTGGAGACCCAGTACTTC.